The rows below give T cell receptor beta chains drawn from one sample of a study of blood T cells in healthy people across ages. TCRdb itself ran the 5' RACE reads through MiXCR, one entry per CDR3 protein. The data hold fewer than 2,000,000 distinct CDR3 sequences, with approximately 40% observed a single time. The sequenced sample was blood. Receptors were obtained from a human donor in good health. CDR3s include the opening cysteine and the closing phenylalanine or tryptophan. Each record gives: D gene, clone size, J gene, V gene, CDR3 DNA, CDR3 protein. A D gene is named only where the DNA matches it firmly. Expanded clones are given a class, and other clones once, few, many or no size at all.

D: .
size: once
J: TRBJ2-7
V: TRBV3-1
DNA: TGTGCCAGCAGCGAGACTGCGGACGGCTACGAGCAGTACTTC
CDR3: CASSETADGYEQYF

D: .
size: few
J: TRBJ2-3
V: TRBV12-3/TRBV12-4
DNA: TGTGCCAGCAGTCCAATCACCGGGACTATGAGGGCCCAGGGGATGCAGTATTTT
CDR3: CASSPITGTMRAQGMQYF

D: TRBD2
size: .
J: TRBJ2-4
V: TRBV2
DNA: TGTGCCAGCCTCGGGACTAGCGGGGTGGAAGACATTCAGTACTTC
CDR3: CASLGTSGVEDIQYF

D: .
size: few
J: TRBJ2-3
V: TRBV29-1
DNA: TGCAGCGTTGCAGTAGCAGGGCCAACAGATACGCAGTATTTT
CDR3: CSVAVAGPTDTQYF

D: .
size: few
J: TRBJ2-1
V: TRBV4-3
DNA: TGCGCCAGCAGCCGAGCAACCCCAGGGTCTTCCCACAATGAGCAGTTCTTC
CDR3: CASSRATPGSSHNEQFF

D: TRBD1
size: .
J: TRBJ2-7
V: TRBV28
DNA: TGTGCCAGCAGCCAGGACAGGGCTTTGGACGAGCAGTACTTC
CDR3: CASSQDRALDEQYF

D: TRBD1
size: few
J: TRBJ2-3
V: TRBV24-1
DNA: TGTGCCACCAGTGATTTGAGGATCAACAGGGGCGAGGATACGCAGTATTTT
CDR3: CATSDLRINRGEDTQYF

D: TRBD2
size: few
J: TRBJ2-7
V: TRBV4-1
DNA: TGCGCCAGCAGCCAGGACTACTCTAGCGGGGGGGCAGTCGAGCAGTACTTC
CDR3: CASSQDYSSGGAVEQYF

D: .
size: few
J: TRBJ2-5
V: TRBV5-1
DNA: TGCGCCAGCAGCTCAACCGGGCCCTTAGAGACCCAGTACTTC
CDR3: CASSSTGPLETQYF

D: .
size: .
J: TRBJ2-6
V: TRBV6-2/TRBV6-3
DNA: TGTGCCGCCCGATGGAGCTCTGGGGCCAACGTCCTGGCTTTC
CDR3: CAARWSSGANVLAF

D: TRBD1
size: .
J: TRBJ1-5
V: TRBV12-3/TRBV12-4
DNA: TGTGCCAGCAGCGGGACAGGGTTGGAGGGTCAGCCCCAGCATTTT
CDR3: CASSGTGLEGQPQHF

D: TRBD2
size: few
J: TRBJ2-3
V: TRBV5-1
DNA: TGCGCCAGCAGCTTGTTGACTAGCGGGGGGACAGATACGCAGTATTTT
CDR3: CASSLLTSGGTDTQYF

D: .
size: .
J: TRBJ2-7
V: TRBV4-1
DNA: TGCGCCAGCAGGAGACTAGAGGGGGCCGCCGAGCAGTACTTC
CDR3: CASRRLEGAAEQYF

D: .
size: .
J: TRBJ2-4
V: TRBV29-1
DNA: TGCAGCGTTGAAGCCCAGACAGGAGCCAAAAACATTCAGTACTTC
CDR3: CSVEAQTGAKNIQYF

D: .
size: once
J: TRBJ1-1
V: TRBV6-6
DNA: TGTGCCAGCAGTTACAGCGGGGGGGAATCGGACACTGAAGCTTTCTTT
CDR3: CASSYSGGESDTEAFF